This entry features one TCR beta chain sequence. Its antigen is not known. This sample stems from a study of shared clonotypes between healthy human individuals. Investigators divided CD4+ cells into CD45RA+ naive and CD45RA-negative memory subsets. General study results and limits: Shared clonotypes: roughly 5% naive CD4, about 3.5% naive CD8, over 2% memory CD4, 0.4% memory CD8. Estimated clonotype richness was generally higher in naive than memory subsets.

Only in-frame clones appear in the TCRdb table, and some are missing; sequencing was by immunoSEQ multiplex PCR. The table records about 960,000 clones, approximately 76% of them present only once. The germline V gene encodes CDR1 GTSNPN and CDR2 SVGIG (reference sequence). With 3 bases removed from V and 0 bases from J, the gap between germline ends came to 13 bases. The CDR3 contains 15 residues. The rearrangement links TRBV30 to TRBJ2-3; D is perhaps TRBD2 (6 bases). The sequenced sample consisted of memory CD4+ T cells sorted from blood. Subset noted: CD45RA-negative fraction. The TCR sequence derives from a man aged 18 to 35 in good health. The CDR3 region is CAWRDGGRSTDTQYF. The CDR3 nucleotides read TGTGCCTGGAGAGACGGAGGGAGAAGCACAGATACGCAGTATTTT. The full variable domain, in which reference TRBV30 and TRBJ2-3 provide the parts outside the CDR3, is SQTIHQWPATLVQPVGSPLSLECTVEGTSNPNLYWYRQAAGRGLQLLFYSVGIGQISSEVPQNLSASRPQDRQFILSSKKLLLSDSGFYLCAWRDGGRSTDTQYFGPGTRLTVL.